A selection of T cell receptor beta chains follows, all from one sample in a study of HIV-infected children after antiretroviral therapy interruption. TCRdb re-analysed the 3' RACE reads in MiXCR, keeping a single row per CDR3 protein. The table has around 41,000 distinct CDR3 sequences, approximately 7% seen once. The sample here was CD45RA+ CD4+ T cells from PBMCs, pooled from several time points, taken from a donor given antiretroviral therapy, either interrupted or continuous. The source is a pool of human donors with HIV. Both conserved end residues are part of each CDR3. A D gene is named only where the DNA matches it firmly. Clone sizes are given selectively: once, few, many, or a class where the clone is expanded.

CDR3 DNA	CDR3 protein	V gene	J gene	D gene	clone size
TGTGCCAGCAGCCACCCCTTGGCTAGCGGGACCTACGAGCAGTACTTC	CASSHPLASGTYEQYF	TRBV7-2	TRBJ2-7	TRBD2	many
TGCAGTGCTAGTCAAGCGGCCTCACAAGAGACCCAGTACTTC	CSASQAASQETQYF	TRBV20-1	TRBJ2-5	NA	NA
TGCAGTGCCCGACACGGCAATCAGCCCCAGCATTTT	CSARHGNQPQHF	TRBV20-1	TRBJ1-5	NA	many
TGTGCCAGCAGCTTAGGAATAGGGGGCAGTTCGGATACGCAGTATTTT	CASSLGIGGSSDTQYF	TRBV11-3	TRBJ2-3	TRBD1	many
TGTGCCTGGAGTTGGGGGGGAGCAGATACGCAGTATTTT	CAWSWGGADTQYF	TRBV30	TRBJ2-3	TRBD2	many
TGTGCCAGCAGCTTAGAACTCCGCGGCTACGAGCAGTACTTC	CASSLELRGYEQYF	TRBV7-2	TRBJ2-7	NA	many
TGTGCCATCAGGAACGGTGATGTCTACGAGCAGTACTTC	CAIRNGDVYEQYF	TRBV10-3	TRBJ2-7	NA	many
TGTGCCAGCAGTCCCGGGACAGGGGCTCAGCCCCAGCATTTT	CASSPGTGAQPQHF	TRBV12-3/TRBV12-4	TRBJ1-5	TRBD1	many
TGTGCCAGCAGTCGGACTAGCGCCTACGAGCAGTACTTC	CASSRTSAYEQYF	TRBV7-2	TRBJ2-7	TRBD2	many
TGTGCCAGCAGTCCTAGGACAGGATATGAAAAACTGTTTTTT	CASSPRTGYEKLFF	TRBV6-5	TRBJ1-4	TRBD1	many
TGTGCCAGCAGCCTGAGCGGGGAGACCCAGTACTTC	CASSLSGETQYF	TRBV3-1	TRBJ2-5	NA	many
TGCGCCAGCAGCCCCCAGTCGGTGGGGGGATCACCCCTCCACTTT	CASSPQSVGGSPLHF	TRBV4-3	TRBJ1-6	NA	many
TGTGCCACCAGTGAGCAGGGGCCTAATGAGCAGTTCTTC	CATSEQGPNEQFF	TRBV24-1	TRBJ2-1	NA	many
TGTGCCAGCAATTTCAGGAATCAGCCCCAGCATTTT	CASNFRNQPQHF	TRBV28	TRBJ1-5	NA	many
TGTGCCAGCAGCGTAGTTAGCTCTGGGGCCAACGTCCTGACTTTC	CASSVVSSGANVLTF	TRBV9	TRBJ2-6	NA	many
TGTGCCAGCAGTTCATACAGGGAGAGCTCCTACGAGCAGTACTTC	CASSSYRESSYEQYF	TRBV12-3/TRBV12-4	TRBJ2-7	NA	NA
TGTGCCAGCAGTCACACGACCCCCCGGAGTGAAAAACTGTTTTTT	CASSHTTPRSEKLFF	TRBV6-2/TRBV6-3	TRBJ1-4	NA	many
TGTGCCAGCAGTTTGGGGATCCAAGGTGGCAATCAGCCCCAGCATTTT	CASSLGIQGGNQPQHF	TRBV28	TRBJ1-5	NA	many
TGTGCCAGCGGCCTACCCGCGAACACCGGGGAGCTGTTTTTT	CASGLPANTGELFF	TRBV12-3/TRBV12-4	TRBJ2-2	NA	many
TGTGCCAGCAGTTTACAAAACTATGAACAGTACTTC	CASSLQNYEQYF	TRBV12-3/TRBV12-4	TRBJ2-7	NA	NA
TGTGCCAGCAGTTACGGGGGCCCCGGGGAGCTGTTTTTT	CASSYGGPGELFF	TRBV6-6	TRBJ2-2	NA	many
TGCGCCAGCAGCCAAGATTTGGGGCGGGGCGCCGGGGGAGATACGCAGTATTTT	CASSQDLGRGAGGDTQYF	TRBV4-3	TRBJ2-3	NA	many
TGTGCCAGCAGCTCCCTAGCCAGGGGGCTAGACACAGATACGCAGTATTTT	CASSSLARGLDTDTQYF	TRBV5-5	TRBJ2-3	TRBD1	many
TGTGCCAGCAGTGACAGTGCCCACTTGAGGAACGAGCAGTACTTC	CASSDSAHLRNEQYF	TRBV6-1	TRBJ2-7	NA	many
TGTGCCAGCAGTGAAACCAGTAATAAGCAGTATTTT	CASSETSNKQYF	TRBV2	TRBJ2-3	NA	NA
TGCGCCAGCAGCCAAGATTTCCTGGGACAGCGCTACGAGCAGTACTTC	CASSQDFLGQRYEQYF	TRBV4-3	TRBJ2-7	TRBD1	many
TGTGCCAGCAGCCGAAGTGGGGCGGGGACTAGCACAGATACGCAGTATTTT	CASSRSGAGTSTDTQYF	TRBV4-2	TRBJ2-3	NA	many
TGTGCCAGCAGCTTATTCAGACAGCCCTACGAGCAGTACTTC	CASSLFRQPYEQYF	TRBV5-6	TRBJ2-7	NA	many
TGTGCCAGCAGTGAACAGGGTCATGAGCAGTTCTTC	CASSEQGHEQFF	TRBV25-1	TRBJ2-1	NA	many
TGCAGTGCTAGACTGGCTTGGGGGGCAGACTCACCCCTCCACTTT	CSARLAWGADSPLHF	TRBV20-1	TRBJ1-6	NA	many